This TCR beta chain came from a study of control samples from healthy donors and cancer patients. Generated by immunoSEQ multiplex PCR, the TCRdb table keeps only in-frame clones and is missing some. The sample includes about 130,000 clones, roughly 91% of them seen just once. CDR1 and CDR2 (germline): SGHAT, FQNNGV. The ends were cut back, 6 bases at V and 0 bases at J, with 11 bases in the middle. The CDR3 runs to 15 residues. The sequence came from a man aged 45-65 years with head and neck cancer. Specimen: PBMCs. V is TRBV11-2 and J is TRBJ1-4; D not certain. The CDR3 spells CASRVSPATNEKLFF. CDR3 DNA: TGTGCCAGCAGAGTAAGCCCAGCAACTAATGAAAAACTGTTTTTT.